These 16 T cell receptor beta chains share one sample of origin, sequenced in a study of shared clonotypes between healthy human individuals. Profiled with immunoSEQ multiplex PCR; TCRdb holds only in-frame clones, not every one. The sample lists more than 450,000 clones, 79% occurring once. The source material was PBMCs. The source of these receptors is a woman aged 40 to 50 in good health. Some clones in this sample may be carry-over from other donors' samples.

As for this clone: Only one base separates this from a far larger clonotype, so it likely reflects a read error. Other DNA sequences in this sample translate to the same CDR3. This chain uses TRBV7-9 with TRBJ2-1; 7 positions agree with TRBD2. CDR1 is SEHNR and CDR2 is FQNEAQ in the germline V gene (reference sequence). The ends lost 6 bases at V and 12 bases at J; junction bases unmatched: 11. This CDR3 is built from 13 residues. The CDR3 reads CASSSDMGGGQFF. CDR3 DNA: TGTGCCAGCAGTAGTGACATGGGCGGGGGGCAGTTCTTC. Supplemented by reference TRBV7-9 and TRBJ2-1, the full variable domain reads DTGVSQNPRHKITKRGQNVTFRCDPISEHNRLYWYRQTLGQGPEFLTYFQNEAQLEKSRLLSDRFSAERPKGSFSTLEIQRTEQGDSAMYLCASSSDMGGGQFFGPGTRLTVL.

This clone turned up a few times. The same CDR3 can be traced to other DNA sequences in this sample. The V and J genes are TRBV10-3 and TRBJ1-1, with TRBD1 as a possible D gene (6 bases). Deletions cut 6 bases from V and 1 base from J, with 12 bases between. The germline V gene encodes CDR1 ENHRY and CDR2 SYGVKD. The CDR3 spans 14 residues. The CDR3 loop is CAISPGQTNTEAFF. CDR3 in DNA: TGTGCCATCAGCCCGGGACAAACGAACACTGAAGCTTTCTTT.

V and J are TRBV4-1 and TRBJ2-3, with 13 bases matching TRBD2. Germline V lookup: CDR1 MGHRA, CDR2 YSYEKL. This CDR3 is built from 16 residues. The J segment lost 7 bases and the V segment lost 3 bases, leaving 7 bases of the junction unmatched. The CDR3 sequence: CASSQETSGRLHTQYF. For the CDR3, the DNA is TGCGCCAGCAGCCAGGAGACTAGCGGGAGGCTACATACGCAGTATTTT.

The chain combines TRBV5-1 with TRBJ2-2; 12 bases agree with TRBD2. Trimming at V came to 2 bases and at J to 6 bases, leaving 2 bases not matched to a gene. CDR1 SGHRS and CDR2 YFSETQ come from the germline V gene. The CDR3 covers 15 residues. The CDR3 DNA reads TGCGCCAGCAGCTTACTAGCGGGAGGCTCCGGGGAGCTGTTTTTT. Translated: CASSLLAGGSGELFF.

The chain carries TRBV6-5 and TRBJ2-2; D is unclear. V was trimmed by 0 bases and J by 1 base, leaving 9 bases between them. The length of the CDR3 is 16 residues. Germline lookup yields CDR1 MNHEY and CDR2 SVGAGI. The CDR3 sequence is CASSYSDPMNTGELFF. The DNA of the CDR3 is TGTGCCAGCAGTTACTCCGACCCAATGAACACCGGGGAGCTGTTTTTT.

This clone has just one count. The V and J genes are TRBV7-6 and TRBJ2-1, with TRBD1 matching over 9 bases. The CDR3 totals 15 residues. The V segment lost 5 bases and the J segment 3 bases; nucleotides outside the gene matches: 5. Germline assignment: CDR1 SGHVS and CDR2 FNYEAQ. This chain's CDR3 is CASSQPGQGYNEQFF. The CDR3 nucleotides read TGTGCCAGCAGCCAACCGGGACAGGGCTACAATGAGCAGTTCTTC.

This sequence joins TRBV28 and TRBJ1-1; D unresolved. The germline CDR1 and CDR2 sequences are MDHEN and SYDVKM. The CDR3 is made up of 15 amino acids. The V end was cut by 1 base, the J end by 1 base, with 10 bases between. The CDR3 region has the DNA TGTGCCAGCAGTTTATATAGCGGTGGGAACACTGAAGCTTTCTTT. It translates to CASSLYSGGNTEAFF.

The chain recombines TRBV5-1 with TRBJ2-7, with a possible D match to TRBD2 (7 bases). CDR3 size: 15 residues. V lost 2 bases and J lost 5, with 17 bases in between. Germline lookup yields CDR1 SGHRS and CDR2 YFSETQ. The CDR3 DNA sequence: TGCGCCAGCAGCTTCGTCGGGGGGCAGTGGAACGAGCAGTACTTC. Its translation: CASSFVGGQWNEQYF.

The chain has TRBV7-2 and TRBJ2-1, with D tentatively TRBD2 (6 bases). CDR3 length equals 14 residues. V was shortened by 8 bases and J by 1 base, with 12 bases between the two germline ends. The V gene's germline CDR1 is SGHTA and CDR2 FQGNSA. The CDR3 region has the DNA TGTGCCAGCTCCTGGAGGGTATCCTACAATGAGCAGTTCTTC. It translates to CASSWRVSYNEQFF.

The chain links TRBV4-1 to TRBJ1-4; perhaps TRBD1 as D (5 bases). The CDR3 totals 16 residues. Trimming left V 0 bases short and J 8 bases short, with 16 bases between. CDR1 is MGHRA and CDR2 is YSYEKL in the germline V gene. CDR3 residues: CASSQDRGRVGEKLFF. The CDR3 DNA sequence: TGCGCCAGCAGCCAAGATCGGGGCCGCGTCGGAGAAAAACTGTTTTTT.

The CDR3 reads CASSTRQTSGRSETQYF. The CDR3, as DNA: TGTGCCAGCAGCACCCGGCAGACTAGCGGGAGGTCTGAGACCCAGTACTTC. The chain carries TRBV7-2 and TRBJ2-5; TRBD2 agrees at 13 bases. Germline-derived CDR1 and CDR2 are SGHTA and FQGNSA. V shed 5 bases, J shed 5 bases, and the junction held 11 bases outside the gene matches. The CDR3 loop spans 17 amino acids.

This chain joins TRBV5-1 and TRBJ2-1; TRBD2 matches at 9 bases. Germline V gives CDR1 SGHRS, CDR2 YFSETQ. Trimming cost V 7 bases and J 5 bases; bases outside gene matches: 7. This CDR3 is built from 14 residues. The CDR3 region has the DNA TGCGCCAGCGGCACTAGCGGGTCCCACAATGAGCAGTTCTTC. Translated: CASGTSGSHNEQFF.

The chain uses TRBV30 and TRBJ1-1, with D unresolved. Between the trimmed V and J ends, which lost 8 bases and 0 bases, there was a span of 16 bases. CDR3 length: 14 amino acids. The germline V gene encodes CDR1 GTSNPN and CDR2 SVGIG (reference sequence). The CDR3, as DNA: TGTGCCGGGCTACGGATGGGAATGAACACTGAAGCTTTCTTT. Its protein product is CAGLRMGMNTEAFF.

As to this clone: Different DNA sequences within this sample yield the same CDR3. The chain recombines TRBV19 with TRBJ2-2, with TRBD2 identical over 7 bases. CDR3 length: 14 amino acids. The J segment lost 4 bases and the V segment lost 1 base, leaving 0 bases of the junction unmatched. Germline V gene sequence: CDR1 LNHDA, CDR2 SQIVND (reference sequence). The CDR3 coding sequence is TGTGCCAGTAGTATAGGCGGGAGCACCGGGGAGCTGTTTTTT. Its translation: CASSIGGSTGELFF.

The chain couples TRBV28 to TRBJ2-4, with TRBD2 matching 11 bases. Germline assignment: CDR1 MDHEN and CDR2 SYDVKM. The length of the CDR3 is 16 residues. J gave up 4 bases and V 5 bases, and 7 bases lay outside the gene matches. DNA for the CDR3: TGTGCCAGCAGTACCCCGACTAGCGGGAAAAAAAACATTCAGTACTTC. Residues: CASSTPTSGKKNIQYF.

The V call is TRBV5-1, the J call TRBJ2-1; TRBD2 matches 10 bases. Germline trimming cut 0 bases from V and 5 bases from J; bases unmatched to any gene: 2. This CDR3 has 15 residues. The germline V gene encodes CDR1 SGHRS and CDR2 YFSETQ. CDR3 sequence (DNA): TGCGCCAGCAGCTTGGGGACTAGCGGACACAATGAGCAGTTCTTC. It specifies CASSLGTSGHNEQFF.